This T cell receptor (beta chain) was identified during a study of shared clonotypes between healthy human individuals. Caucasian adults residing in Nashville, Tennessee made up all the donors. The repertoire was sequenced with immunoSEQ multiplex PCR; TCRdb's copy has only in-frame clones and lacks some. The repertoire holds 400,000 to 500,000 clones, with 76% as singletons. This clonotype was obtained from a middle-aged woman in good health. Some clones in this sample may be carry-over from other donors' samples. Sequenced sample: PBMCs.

The CDR3 is CSVAGGTSSYNEQFF. In DNA, the CDR3 is TGCAGCGTTGCGGGCGGGACCAGCTCCTACAATGAGCAGTTCTTC. The V gene is TRBV29-1, the J gene TRBJ2-1, with a possible D match to TRBD2 (6 bases). The V end was cut by 4 bases, the J end by 0 bases, with 13 bases between. The CDR3 totals 15 residues. Germline-derived CDR1 and CDR2 are SQVTM and ANQGSEA.